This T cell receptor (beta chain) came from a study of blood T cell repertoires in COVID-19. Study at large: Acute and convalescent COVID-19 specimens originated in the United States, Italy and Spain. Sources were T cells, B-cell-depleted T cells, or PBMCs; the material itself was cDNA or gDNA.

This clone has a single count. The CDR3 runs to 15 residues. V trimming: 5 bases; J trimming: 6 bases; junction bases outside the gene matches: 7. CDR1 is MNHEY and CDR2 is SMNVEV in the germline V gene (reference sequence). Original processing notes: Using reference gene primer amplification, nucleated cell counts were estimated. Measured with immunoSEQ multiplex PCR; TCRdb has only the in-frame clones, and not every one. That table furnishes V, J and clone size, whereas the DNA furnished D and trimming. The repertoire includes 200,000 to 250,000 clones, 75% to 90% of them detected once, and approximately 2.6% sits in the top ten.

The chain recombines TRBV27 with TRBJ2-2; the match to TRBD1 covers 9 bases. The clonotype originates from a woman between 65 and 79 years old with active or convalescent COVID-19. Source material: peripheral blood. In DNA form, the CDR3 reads TGTGCCAGCAGTCCCCGGGACAGGGTGGCCGGGGAGCTGTTTTTT. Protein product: CASSPRDRVAGELFF.